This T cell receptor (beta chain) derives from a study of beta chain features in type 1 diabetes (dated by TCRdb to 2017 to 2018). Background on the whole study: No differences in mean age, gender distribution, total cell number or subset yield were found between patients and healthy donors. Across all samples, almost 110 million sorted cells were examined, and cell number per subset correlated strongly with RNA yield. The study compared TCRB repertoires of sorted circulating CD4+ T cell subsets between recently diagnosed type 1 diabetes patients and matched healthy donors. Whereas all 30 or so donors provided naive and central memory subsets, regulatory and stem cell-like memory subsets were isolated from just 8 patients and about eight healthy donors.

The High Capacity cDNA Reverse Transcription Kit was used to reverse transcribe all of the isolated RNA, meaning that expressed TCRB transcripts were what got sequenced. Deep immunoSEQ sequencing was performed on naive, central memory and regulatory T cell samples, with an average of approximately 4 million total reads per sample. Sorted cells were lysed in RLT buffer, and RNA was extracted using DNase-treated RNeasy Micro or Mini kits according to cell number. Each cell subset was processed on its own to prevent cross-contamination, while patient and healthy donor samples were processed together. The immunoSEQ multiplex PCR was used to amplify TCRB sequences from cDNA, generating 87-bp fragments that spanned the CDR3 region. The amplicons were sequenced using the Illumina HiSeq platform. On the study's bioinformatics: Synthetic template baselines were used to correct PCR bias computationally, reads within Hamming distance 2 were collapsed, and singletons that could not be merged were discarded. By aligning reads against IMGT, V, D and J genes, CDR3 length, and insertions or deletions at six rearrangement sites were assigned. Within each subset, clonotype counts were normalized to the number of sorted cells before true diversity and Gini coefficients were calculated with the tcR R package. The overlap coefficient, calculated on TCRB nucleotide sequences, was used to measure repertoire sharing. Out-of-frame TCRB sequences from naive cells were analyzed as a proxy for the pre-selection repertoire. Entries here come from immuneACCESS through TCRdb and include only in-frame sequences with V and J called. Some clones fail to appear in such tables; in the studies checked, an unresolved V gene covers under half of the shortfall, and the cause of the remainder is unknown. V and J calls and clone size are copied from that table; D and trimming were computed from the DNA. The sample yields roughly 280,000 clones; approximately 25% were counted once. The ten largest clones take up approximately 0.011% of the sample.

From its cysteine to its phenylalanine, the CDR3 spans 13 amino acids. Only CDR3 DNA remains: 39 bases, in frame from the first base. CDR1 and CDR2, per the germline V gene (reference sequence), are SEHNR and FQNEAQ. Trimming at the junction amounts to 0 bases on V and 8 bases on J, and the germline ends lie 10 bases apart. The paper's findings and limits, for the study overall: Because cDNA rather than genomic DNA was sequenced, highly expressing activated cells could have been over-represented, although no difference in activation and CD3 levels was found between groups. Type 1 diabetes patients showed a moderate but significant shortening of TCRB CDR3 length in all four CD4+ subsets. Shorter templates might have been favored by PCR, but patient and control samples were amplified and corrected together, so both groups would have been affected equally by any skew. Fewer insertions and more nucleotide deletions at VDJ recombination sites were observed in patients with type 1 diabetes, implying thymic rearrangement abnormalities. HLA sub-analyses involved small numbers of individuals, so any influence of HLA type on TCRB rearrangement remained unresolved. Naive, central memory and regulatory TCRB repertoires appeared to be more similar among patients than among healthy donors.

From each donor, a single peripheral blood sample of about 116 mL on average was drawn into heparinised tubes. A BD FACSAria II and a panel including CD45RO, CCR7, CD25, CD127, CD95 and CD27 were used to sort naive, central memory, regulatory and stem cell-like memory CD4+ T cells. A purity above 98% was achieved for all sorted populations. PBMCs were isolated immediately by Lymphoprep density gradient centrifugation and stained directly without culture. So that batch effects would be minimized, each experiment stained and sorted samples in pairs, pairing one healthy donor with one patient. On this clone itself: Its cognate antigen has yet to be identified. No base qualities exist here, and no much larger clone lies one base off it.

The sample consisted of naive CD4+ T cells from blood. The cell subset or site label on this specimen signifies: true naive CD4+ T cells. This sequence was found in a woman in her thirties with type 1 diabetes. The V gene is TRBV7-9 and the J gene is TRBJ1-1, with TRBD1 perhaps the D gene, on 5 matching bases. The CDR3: CASSLAQGAEAFF. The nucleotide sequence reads TGTGCCAGCAGCTTAGCGCAGGGCGCCGAAGCTTTCTTT.